The 8 T cell receptor beta chains below all came from one sample that was sequenced in a study of blood T cell repertoires in COVID-19. Assay used: immunoSEQ multiplex PCR; TCRdb lists only in-frame clones, some missing. Of approximately 310,000 clones in the sample, around 90% were seen once. The sample comprised PBMCs or T cells enriched from blood (not recorded which). These receptors originate from a man aged 55 to 70 who had recovered from COVID-19.

The chain carries TRBV2 and TRBJ2-5; TRBD1 agrees at 8 bases. After removal of 10 bases from V and 6 bases from J, the junction contained 10 bases not matched to a gene. The germline V gene has CDR1 SNHLY and CDR2 FYNNEI. The CDR3 runs 13 residues. CDR3 protein: CAITPDRVQTQYF. The CDR3 DNA follows: TGTGCCATCACTCCGGACAGGGTCCAGACCCAGTACTTC. Drawing the rest from reference TRBV2 and TRBJ2-5, the complete variable domain is EPEVTQTPSHQVTQMGQEVILRCVPISNHLYFYWYRQILGQKVEFLVSFYNNEISEKSEIFDDQFSVERPDGSNFTLKIRSTKLEDSAMYFCAITPDRVQTQYFGPGTRLLVL.

The chain carries TRBV5-1 and TRBJ2-3; 8 nucleotides agree with TRBD1. The V segment lost 4 bases and the J segment 0 bases; nucleotides outside the gene matches: 10. Per germline, CDR1 SGHRS and CDR2 YFSETQ. The CDR3 has 17 residues. CDR3 residues: CASSLGTGYGSTDTQYF. DNA for the CDR3: TGCGCCAGCAGCCTCGGGACAGGTTATGGGAGCACAGATACGCAGTATTTT.

The J gene is TRBJ2-7, the V gene TRBV5-1; 7 bases fit TRBD2. Germline-derived CDR1 and CDR2 are SGHRS and YFSETQ. The CDR3 runs 15 residues. J gave up 2 bases and V 0 bases, and 5 bases lay outside the gene matches. In nucleotides, the CDR3 is TGCGCCAGCAGCTTGGAGGCGGGAGCTACCTACGAGCAGTACTTC. It is translated as CASSLEAGATYEQYF. The full variable domain, completed using reference TRBV5-1 and TRBJ2-7, is KAGVTQTPRYLIKTRGQQVTLSCSPISGHRSVSWYQQTPGQGLQFLFEYFSETQRNKGNFPGRFSGRQFSNSRSEMNVSTLELGDSALYLCASSLEAGATYEQYFGPGTRLTVT.

The V gene is TRBV9, the J gene TRBJ1-4, with 8 nucleotides matching TRBD1. The CDR3 length is 14 residues. The ends lost 3 bases at V and 8 bases at J; junction bases unmatched: 6. Germline loops: CDR1 SGDLS, CDR2 YYNGEE. DNA of the CDR3: TGTGCCAGCAGCGCCGACAGGGGCGACGAAAAACTGTTTTTT. Residues: CASSADRGDEKLFF.

This chain connects TRBV29-1 to TRBJ2-7; D is uncertain. Germline V gene data show CDR1 as SQVTM and CDR2 as ANQGSEA. This CDR3 is built from 15 residues. The V and J ends lost 3 bases and 3 bases respectively, with 18 bases between them. The chain's CDR3 is CSVEDFIQNLYEQYF. The CDR3 DNA sequence: TGCAGCGTTGAGGATTTTATACAGAATCTCTACGAGCAGTACTTC.

CDR3 coding DNA: TGTGCCGGAGTACAGGGACCCACAGATACGCAGTATTTT. Translation gives CAGVQGPTDTQYF. The rearrangement uses TRBV6-6 and TRBJ2-3; D may be TRBD1 (6 bases). This CDR3 has 13 residues. Per germline, CDR1 MNHNY and CDR2 SVGAGI (reference sequence). V dropped 11 bases and J dropped 2 bases, with 14 bases sitting between them.

The rearrangement joins TRBV19 to TRBJ1-1, with D maybe TRBD1 (5 bases). The CDR3 totals 12 residues. The V gene's germline CDR1 is LNHDA and CDR2 SQIVND (reference sequence). V lost 8 bases and J 4 bases, leaving 11 bases between the germline ends. CDR3 sequence reads: CASAGYSTEAFF. The CDR3 nucleotides are TGTGCCAGTGCAGGGTATAGCACTGAAGCTTTCTTT.

V usage is TRBV19 and J usage is TRBJ2-7; TRBD1 matches 8 bases. This CDR3 is 17 amino acids long. Per the germline V gene, CDR1 is LNHDA and CDR2 is SQIVND (reference sequence). Unmatched junction bases numbered 14, after V lost 0 bases and J lost 7 bases. CDR3: CASSIDTRQGTLREQYF. CDR3 nucleotides: TGTGCCAGTAGTATAGATACAAGACAGGGGACGTTACGAGAGCAGTACTTC.